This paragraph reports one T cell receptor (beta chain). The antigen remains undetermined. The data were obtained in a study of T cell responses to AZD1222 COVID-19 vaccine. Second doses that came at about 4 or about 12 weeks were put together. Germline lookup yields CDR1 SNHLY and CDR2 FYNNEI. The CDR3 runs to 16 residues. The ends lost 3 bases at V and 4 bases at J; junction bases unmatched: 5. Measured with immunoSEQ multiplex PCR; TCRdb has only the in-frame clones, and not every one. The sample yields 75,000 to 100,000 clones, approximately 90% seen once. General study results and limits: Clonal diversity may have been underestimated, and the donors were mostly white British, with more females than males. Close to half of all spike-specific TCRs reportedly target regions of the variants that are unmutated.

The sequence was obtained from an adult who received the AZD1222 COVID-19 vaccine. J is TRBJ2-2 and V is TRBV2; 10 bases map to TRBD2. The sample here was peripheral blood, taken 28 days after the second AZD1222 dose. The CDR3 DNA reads TGTGCCAGCAGTGAGTTAGCGGGGGGATTCACCGGGGAGCTGTTTTTT. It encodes CASSELAGGFTGELFF.